Below are 30 T cell receptor beta chains sequenced from a single sample in a study of regulatory T cells in long-lasting Graves disease. For TCR beta, libraries came from iRepertoire HTBI primers and Arm-PCR of CDR3 regions. TCRdb recomputed calls from the multiplex PCR reads with MiXCR, one row per CDR3 protein. Of 620,000 or so distinct CDR3 sequences listed, roughly 16% are singletons. Specified time point: newly diagnosed GD, antithyroid drugs for less than 3 months. Preparation of the TCR library used RNA extracted from PBMCs. Another study also made use of these data, one on T cells in Graves' hyperthyroidism and ophthalmopathy.

This specimen consisted of peripheral blood mononuclear cells (PBMCs), obtained at new diagnosis, from a patient treated with antithyroid drugs. The receptors derive from a woman aged 25-40 years with Graves disease.

This clonotype was observed a handful of times. The J gene is TRBJ2-3, the V gene TRBV5-1; D is undetermined. The germline V gene has CDR1 SGHRS and CDR2 YFSETQ. The V end lost 4 bases, the J end lost 5 bases, and 20 bases lay between the germline ends. The CDR3 has 16 residues. The CDR3 is CASSPLSGEPLDTQYF. As DNA, the CDR3 is TGCGCCAGCAGCCCGCTGTCTGGGGAACCATTAGATACGCAGTATTTT.

This clonotype was seen ten or more times. The J gene is TRBJ1-2, the V gene TRBV12-3 or TRBV12-4; the D gene is possibly TRBD1 (6 bases). The CDR3 spans 12 residues. The germline V and J ends were trimmed by 9 bases and 4 bases, with 12 bases remaining between them. The CDR3 here is CASDGQSYGYTF. The CDR3 nucleotides read TGTGCCAGTGACGGACAGAGCTATGGCTACACCTTC.

In this sample, this clonotype turned up many times. The chain links TRBV30 to TRBJ1-3; D is unclear. In germline, CDR1 is GTSNPN, CDR2 SVGIG (reference sequence). The length of the CDR3 is 14 residues. V lost 3 bases to trimming and J lost 0 bases, with 9 bases between them. In DNA, the CDR3 is TGTGCCTGGAGGGACTCCAGCTCTGGAAACACCATATATTTT. Translating it yields CAWRDSSSGNTIYF.

This clonotype was found many times. The genes are TRBV19 and TRBJ2-1; 16 bases match TRBD2. V gave up 5 bases and J gave up 7 bases; unmatched junction bases: 11. The CDR3 runs to 18 residues. CDR1 is LNHDA, CDR2 SQIVND, per germline (reference sequence). CDR3 residues: CASSPQPGTSGRANEQFF. Here the CDR3 DNA reads TGTGCCAGTAGTCCTCAGCCCGGGACTAGCGGGAGGGCTAATGAGCAGTTCTTC.

This clonotype was counted a few times. The chain employs TRBV9 and TRBJ2-5; D may be TRBD2 (5 bases). Germline V lookup: CDR1 SGDLS, CDR2 YYNGEE. The V end lost 3 bases, the J end lost 2 bases, and 14 bases lay between the germline ends. This CDR3 comprises 15 residues. CDR3 in DNA: TGTGCCAGCAGCGAAGGAGGTTGGGGACAAGAGACCCAGTACTTC. It translates to CASSEGGWGQETQYF.

The sample holds a few counts of this clonotype. This rearrangement joins TRBV2 to TRBJ1-2; D is undetermined. Germline V CDR1 and CDR2: SNHLY, FYNNEI. The CDR3 length is 12 residues. The V end lost 2 bases, the J end lost 8 bases, and 9 bases lay between the germline ends. CDR3: CASSELGEGYTF. The CDR3 DNA follows: TGTGCCAGCAGTGAATTGGGTGAAGGCTACACCTTC.

This clonotype was detected ten times or more. This sequence joins TRBV10-3 and TRBJ1-1, with D possibly being TRBD1 (6 bases). Germline CDR1 reads ENHRY; CDR2 reads SYGVKD. This CDR3 spans 13 amino acids. Trimming removed 5 bases at V and 2 bases at J, with 9 bases between. The CDR3 loop is CAISWGPNTEAFF. CDR3 DNA: TGTGCCATCAGTTGGGGGCCTAACACTGAAGCTTTCTTT.

In this sample, this clonotype turned up a few times. The rearrangement joins TRBV6-1 to TRBJ1-3, with D possibly being TRBD1 (6 bases). Germline V CDR1 and CDR2: MNHNS, SASEGT. The CDR3 sequence is 14 residues long. The V gene lost 6 bases and the J gene lost 4 bases, with 13 bases spanning the gap. CDR3 sequence: CASSTTGYGNTIYF. The DNA for the CDR3 is TGTGCCAGCAGCACCACAGGGTACGGAAACACCATATATTTT.

This clonotype was observed at least ten times. The V call is TRBV20-1, the J call TRBJ2-1; D is possibly TRBD2 (6 bases). CDR1 and CDR2 from the germline V gene are DFQATT and SNEGSKA (reference sequence). Between the trimmed V and J ends, which lost 3 bases and 4 bases, there was a span of 16 bases. The CDR3 totals 15 residues. CDR3 coding DNA: TGCAGTGCTAGCCTAGCCGGAGGGGCGTACAATGAGCAGTTCTTC. Protein: CSASLAGGAYNEQFF.

The table lists this clonotype with many counts. The chain has TRBV2 and TRBJ1-1; tentatively, D is TRBD1 (5 bases). In germline, CDR1 is SNHLY, CDR2 FYNNEI. V lost 3 bases and J lost 1, with 18 bases in between. The length of the CDR3 is 17 residues. CDR3 in amino acids: CASSESGWGKKNTEAFF. The CDR3 bases are TGTGCCAGCAGTGAGTCTGGGTGGGGGAAAAAGAACACTGAAGCTTTCTTT.

The chain is built from TRBV3-1 and TRBJ1-6; D gene ambiguous. Per germline, CDR1 LGHDT and CDR2 YNNKEL (reference sequence). This CDR3 is 14 amino acids long. Trimming took 1 base from V and 10 from J, leaving 11 bases between them. The CDR3 nucleotides are TGTGCCAGCAGCCAAGCTTTGTTGCCCTCACCCCTCCACTTT. Protein sequence: CASSQALLPSPLHF.

This clonotype has just a few counts. The rearrangement links TRBV20-1 to TRBJ2-3; D call uncertain. CDR3 length: 15 residues. Germline lookup yields CDR1 DFQATT and CDR2 SNEGSKA (reference sequence). Trimming removed 0 bases from V and 1 base from J, with 11 bases in between. CDR3 nucleotides: TGCAGTGCTAGAGAAGATTTTAAGGGCACAGATACGCAGTATTTT. Its protein is CSAREDFKGTDTQYF.

This clonotype was picked up a small number of times. The CDR3 loop is CASSLGASLGQYF. The DNA for the CDR3 is TGTGCCAGCAGCTTGGGTGCCTCGCTGGGGCAGTATTTT. V gene TRBV7-9 combines with J gene TRBJ2-3; D is ambiguous. V lost 3 bases and J 11 bases, leaving 15 bases between the germline ends. This CDR3 has 13 residues. The germline gives CDR1 SEHNR, CDR2 FQNEAQ (reference sequence).

J is TRBJ2-7 and V is TRBV5-6, with 8 bases fitting TRBD2. The CDR3 length is 14 residues. Germline V CDR1 and CDR2: SGHDT, YYEEEE. The V and J ends lost 3 bases and 6 bases, in that order; junction bases with no gene match: 8. Here the CDR3 reads CASSSGTRGLEQYF. The CDR3 DNA is TGTGCCAGCAGCTCCGGGACTAGGGGTCTCGAGCAGTACTTC.

The chain combines TRBV9 with TRBJ1-1; D call uncertain. Germline values: CDR1 SGDLS, CDR2 YYNGEE. Trimming pared 4 bases from V and 1 base from J, leaving 11 bases between. This CDR3 has 14 residues. CDR3 sequence (DNA): TGTGCCAGCAGCCCCAGCAGTAGGAACACTGAAGCTTTCTTT. It yields the protein CASSPSSRNTEAFF.

This clonotype was seen many times. The V call is TRBV29-1, the J call TRBJ1-5, with unresolved D. The V end lost 7 bases, the J end lost 3 bases, and 13 bases lay between the germline ends. Germline assignment: CDR1 SQVTM and CDR2 ANQGSEA. The CDR3 is made up of 13 amino acids. The CDR3 DNA reads as TGCAGCGCGACGGTCAGCCCCAATCAGCCCCAGCATTTT. This gives the protein CSATVSPNQPQHF.

This clonotype was seen ten or more times. V and J are TRBV6-1 and TRBJ1-1; 7 nucleotides agree with TRBD1. CDR3 length: 12 residues. Germline V gene lookup returns CDR1 MNHNS and CDR2 SASEGT. V trimming: 6 bases; J trimming: 4 bases; junction bases outside the gene matches: 2. CDR3 DNA: TGTGCCAGCAGACCAGGGGGCACTGAAGCTTTCTTT. It yields the protein CASRPGGTEAFF.

This clonotype showed up many times. The chain uses TRBV4-1 and TRBJ2-7; 10 bases agree with TRBD2. The CDR3 is 15 residues long. The J segment lost 3 bases and the V segment lost 0 bases, leaving 2 bases of the junction unmatched. Looked up from germline, CDR1 is MGHRA and CDR2 is YSYEKL. In DNA form, the CDR3 reads TGCGCCAGCAGCCAAGAGGCTAGCGGGAGCTACGAGCAGTACTTC. Translating gives CASSQEASGSYEQYF.

This clonotype has just a few counts. The V and J genes are TRBV6-5 and TRBJ2-7; D remains ambiguous. The CDR3 loop spans 15 amino acids. V was clipped by 3 bases and J by 3 bases, with 15 bases between them. Germline loops: CDR1 MNHEY, CDR2 SVGAGI. CDR3 sequence reads: CASSYEMAACYEQYF. CDR3 coding DNA: TGTGCCAGCAGTTATGAGATGGCAGCCTGCTACGAGCAGTACTTC.

The rearrangement joins TRBV6-2 or TRBV6-3 to TRBJ1-6, with 7 bases aligning to TRBD1. Germline trimming cut 5 bases from V and 5 bases from J; bases unmatched to any gene: 6. The germline V gene has CDR1 MNHEY and CDR2 SVGEGT. The CDR3 runs to 15 residues. CDR3 in DNA: TGTGCCAGCAGTGTCCAGGGGGGCAATAATTCACCCCTCCACTTT. Residues: CASSVQGGNNSPLHF.

This clonotype occurred many times. The rearrangement joins TRBV5-1 to TRBJ2-3; D remains ambiguous. The CDR3 runs to 14 residues. CDR1 is SGHRS, CDR2 YFSETQ, per germline. V dropped 5 bases and J dropped 3 bases, with 13 bases sitting between them. The CDR3 sequence: CASRSEQNTDTQYF. The CDR3 nucleotides are TGCGCCAGCAGATCGGAACAGAATACAGATACGCAGTATTTT.

This clonotype has at least ten counts. This chain links TRBV29-1 with TRBJ1-2; TRBD1 agrees at 9 bases. Unmatched junction bases numbered 11, after V lost 6 bases and J lost 6 bases. CDR1 SQVTM and CDR2 ANQGSEA come from the germline V gene. The CDR3 has 14 amino acids. DNA of the CDR3: TGCAGCGTGGGTATGACAGGGGGGTCCCATGGCTACACCTTC. Translating gives CSVGMTGGSHGYTF.

This chain uses TRBV6-2 or TRBV6-3 with TRBJ2-7, with D possibly matching TRBD2 (6 bases). The V gene lost 6 bases and the J gene lost 1 base, with 25 bases spanning the gap. Germline V gives CDR1 MNHEY, CDR2 SVGEGT. The CDR3 contains 18 residues. The CDR3 loop is CASRRLVRAKGESYEQYF. CDR3 DNA: TGTGCCAGCAGGCGACTAGTTAGAGCGAAGGGAGAATCCTACGAGCAGTACTTC.

This clonotype appeared many times. The chain joins TRBV20-1 to TRBJ1-4; D might be TRBD1 (5 bases). V was cut by 2 bases and J by 3 bases, with 13 bases left in between. Germline loops: CDR1 DFQATT, CDR2 SNEGSKA (reference sequence). There are 15 residues in the CDR3. The CDR3 loop is CSARPAGKANEKLFF. CDR3 nucleotides: TGCAGTGCTAGACCCGCAGGGAAAGCTAATGAAAAACTGTTTTTT.

This clonotype was counted between two and nine times. The gene calls are TRBV27 and TRBJ2-2; D unclear. With 2 bases removed from V and 1 base from J, the gap between germline ends came to 5 bases. Per germline, CDR1 MNHEY and CDR2 SMNVEV (reference sequence). This CDR3 comprises 14 residues. Here the CDR3 reads CASSLGENTGELFF. The CDR3 nucleotides read TGTGCCAGCAGTTTAGGAGAGAACACCGGGGAGCTGTTTTTT.

As to this clonotype: A read error is the likely source, as a far larger clone sits one nucleotide away. The chain links TRBV2 to TRBJ2-1; possibly TRBD1 for D (6 bases). CDR3 length: 14 residues. Germline loops: CDR1 SNHLY, CDR2 FYNNEI. DNA for the CDR3: TGTGCCACGCTCCGACAGGAAGGCCAAGAGACCCGGTACTTC. Encoded protein: CATLRQEGQETRYF. Based on the CDR3 plus reference TRBV2 and TRBJ2-1, the full variable domain is EPEVTQTPSHQVTQMGQEVILRCVPISNHLYFYWYRQILGQKVEFLVSFYNNEISEKSEIFDDQFSVERPDGSNFTLKIRSTKLEDSAMYFCATLRQEGQETRYFGPGTRLTVL.

On this clonotype: A much larger clonotype is one base distant, so this may be a read error. Since no conserved phenylalanine or tryptophan closes the CDR3, a read error is the likely cause. This chain links TRBV3-1 with TRBJ1-5; 8 bases match TRBD1. V lost 2 bases, J lost 3 bases, and 3 bases stayed unmatched. CDR1 and CDR2 (germline): LGHDT, YNNKEL (reference sequence). The CDR3 loop spans 15 amino acids. As DNA, the CDR3 is TGTGCCAGCAGCCAAATGGGACAGGCCAATCAGCCCCAGCATCTT. The encoded protein is CASSQMGQANQPQHL.

This clonotype was observed a few times. The chain combines TRBV28 with TRBJ2-5; D gene unclear. Germline-derived CDR1 and CDR2 are MDHEN and SYDVKM. The CDR3 has 12 amino acids. The germline V and J ends were trimmed by 10 bases and 7 bases, with 16 bases remaining between them. DNA for the CDR3: TGTGCCAACACCCGGGCGATCGGGACCCAGTACTTC. It translates to CANTRAIGTQYF.

This clonotype has at least ten counts. The V gene is TRBV12-5, the J gene TRBJ1-1; 7 nucleotides match TRBD1. J lost 4 bases, V lost 1 base, and 3 bases had no gene match. The CDR3 has 14 amino acids. Germline V lookup: CDR1 LGHNT, CDR2 FRNRAP. The CDR3 bases are TGTGCTAGTGGTTTGGAGGGGGCTGTCACTGAAGCTTTCTTT. Its translation: CASGLEGAVTEAFF.

The rearrangement links TRBV12-3 or TRBV12-4 to TRBJ1-3; 7 bases align to TRBD1. The CDR3 is 15 residues long. V trimming: 7 bases; J trimming: 0 bases; junction bases outside the gene matches: 6. The CDR3 reads CASNTGATSGNTIYF. CDR3 coding DNA: TGTGCCAGCAATACAGGGGCCACCTCTGGAAACACCATATATTTT.